A selection of T cell receptor beta chains follows, all from one sample in a study of metastatic and nonmetastatic thyroid tumors. MiXCR re-clonotyped the PCR reads for TCRdb. The top ten hold roughly 13% of the sample, which has some 25,000 clones, around 21% seen once. Specimen: blood. These receptor sequences come from a male donor with papillary thyroid cancer or a benign thyroid nodule (not recorded which). Some clones in this sample may be carry-over from other donors' samples. The CDR3 runs from the conserved cysteine through the conserved F or W. Each record gives: clone size, D gene, V gene, J gene, CDR3 DNA, CDR3 protein. D genes are given only for firm matches. The size field is filled for only some rows; it gives once, few, many or a size class.

-	-	TRBV25-1	TRBJ2-2	TGTGCCATCAGTGAAATGGTAGAAGCCGGGGAGCTTTTTTTT	CAISEMVEAGELFF
many	TRBD1	TRBV19	TRBJ2-7	TGTGCCACCACCTCACCGGACAGGGGTTCTTACGAGCAGTACTTC	CATTSPDRGSYEQYF
-	TRBD1	TRBV11-2	TRBJ2-7	TGTGCCAGCAGCTCCGGGACAGGATCCTACGAGCAGTACTTC	CASSSGTGSYEQYF
-	-	TRBV20-1	TRBJ1-2	TGCAGTGCTGCAGAGAACTATGGCTACACCTTC	CSAAENYGYTF
few	-	TRBV12-3/TRBV12-4	TRBJ1-2	TGTGCCAGCAGCATAGCCGGACCCTTCTATGGCTACACCTTC	CASSIAGPFYGYTF
medium-sized	-	TRBV4-3	TRBJ1-1	TGCGCCAGCAGCCAAGATAGGCGGGGAGGCACTGAAGCTTTCTTT	CASSQDRRGGTEAFF
medium-sized	TRBD2	TRBV28	TRBJ2-1	TGTGCCAGCAGTACCCTAGCGGGAGAAAGTGAGCAGTTCTTC	CASSTLAGESEQFF
-	-	TRBV4-2	TRBJ2-6	TGTGCCAGCAGCCAAGTAATATCGGGAGAGCCAGGGGCCAACGTCCTGACTTTC	CASSQVISGEPGANVLTF
many	TRBD1	TRBV7-2	TRBJ1-2	TGTGCCAGCAGCCAACAACAGGGGGCACCAGGGGGCTACACCTTC	CASSQQQGAPGGYTF
-	-	TRBV4-1	TRBJ1-3	TGCGCCAGCAGCCAAGAAGGGTTACAGGGTTACACCATATATTTT	CASSQEGLQGYTIYF
many	-	TRBV11-2	TRBJ2-5	TGTGCCAGCAGCTTCGGACCTGGAAGACAAGAGACCCAGTACTTC	CASSFGPGRQETQYF
-	-	TRBV7-2	TRBJ2-7	TGTGCCAGCAGCCTGGACAGTCAAGTTGGGCAGTACTTC	CASSLDSQVGQYF
few	-	TRBV6-1	TRBJ2-2	TGTGCCAGCAGGGCGACCCCAGGGGTGGACACCGGGGAGCTGTTTTTT	CASRATPGVDTGELFF
many	-	TRBV20-1	TRBJ2-5	TGCAGTGCTAGTAACAGCCAAGAGACCCAGTACTTC	CSASNSQETQYF
many	TRBD1	TRBV9	TRBJ1-5	TGTGCCAGCAGCGTAGGGGACAGTCCATCCCTGCCCCAGCATTTT	CASSVGDSPSLPQHF
few	TRBD1	TRBV19	TRBJ1-4	TGTGCCAGTAGGCAGGGACAGAATACTGAGAAACTGTTTTTT	CASRQGQNTEKLFF
many	-	TRBV20-1	TRBJ1-5	TGCAGTGCTAGAGATATGTCACGAAATAGCAATCAGCCCCAGCATTTT	CSARDMSRNSNQPQHF
-	TRBD2	TRBV28	TRBJ2-7	TGTGCCAGCAGTTTCCAGGGACTAGGGATTTACGAGCAGTACTTC	CASSFQGLGIYEQYF
-	-	TRBV7-9	TRBJ2-5	TGTGCCAGCAGCCTAACGTCTACCGTAGGAGAGAACCAGTACTTC	CASSLTSTVGENQYF
many	TRBD2	TRBV20-1	TRBJ2-1	TGCAGTGCCGAGCGGACTAGCGGGACCATAAGCTCCTACAATGAGCAGTTCTTC	CSAERTSGTISSYNEQFF
many	-	TRBV7-3	TRBJ2-1	TGTGCCAGCAGCTTATGGGGAAGCTCCTACAATGAGCAGTTCTTC	CASSLWGSSYNEQFF
many	-	TRBV6-1	TRBJ1-3	TGTGCCAGCAGTGAAGCGCCCGGGGTTTTCTCTGGAAACACCATATATTTT	CASSEAPGVFSGNTIYF
many	-	TRBV20-1	TRBJ1-2	TGCAGTGCTAGAGAAGGTCGTTATGGCTACACCTTC	CSAREGRYGYTF
-	-	TRBV18	TRBJ1-6	TGTGCCAGCTCCCCTATCGACAGGAACTATAATTCACCCCTCCACTTT	CASSPIDRNYNSPLHF
few	-	TRBV28	TRBJ2-1	TGTGCCAGCAGTTGCGCCCAGGGGGGGAAGGTTAATGAGCAGTTCTTC	CASSCAQGGKVNEQFF
-	TRBD1	TRBV7-2	TRBJ2-7	TGTGCCAGCAGCTTAACGGGGGGAGGGACAGGGGTTAGCGAGCAGTACTTC	CASSLTGGGTGVSEQYF
-	-	TRBV6-1	TRBJ1-3	TGTGCCAGCAGACCCCGTTCCTCTGGAAACACCATATATTTT	CASRPRSSGNTIYF
many	TRBD2	TRBV28	TRBJ2-5	TGTGCCAGCAGTACCCCCGGACTAGCGGGCGTCGGAACCCAGTACTTC	CASSTPGLAGVGTQYF